This is a list of T cell receptor beta chains from one sample in a study of blood T cell repertoires in COVID-19. The repertoire was sequenced with immunoSEQ multiplex PCR; TCRdb's copy has only in-frame clones and lacks some. The top ten hold about 40% of the sample, which has tens of thousands of clones, about three quarters seen once. The sequenced sample consisted of peripheral blood. The receptors stem from a woman in her 70s with acute or convalescent COVID-19. The conserved cysteine and the conserved F or W are not part of the CDR3 here.

V gene	J gene	CDR3 protein
TRBV7-9	TRBJ2-1	ASSPYLGAHNEQF
TRBV10-3	TRBJ2-7	AISGTGQYTYEQY
TRBV5-1	TRBJ2-1	ASSLLDGRASGFYNEQF
TRBV19	TRBJ2-4	ASSMQKGNIQY
TRBV30	TRBJ1-3	AWGQGNTIY
TRBV5-1	TRBJ2-5	ASSLGWGSGEETQY
TRBV19	TRBJ1-5	ASSIRSIGRGSNQPQH
TRBV6-5	TRBJ2-1	ASRTEISSYNEQF
TRBV6-6	TRBJ1-2	ASSYSIGRQGKDYT
TRBV6-5	TRBJ1-1	ASFYRGTEAF
TRBV7-9	TRBJ1-1	ASSSAARGAF
TRBV6-1	TRBJ2-1	ASSEQLAGYKF
TRBV11-3	TRBJ1-6	ASSSTRTGTASPLH
TRBV6-2/TRBV6-3	TRBJ1-5	ASSSWTGGGQPQH
TRBV25-1	TRBJ1-2	ASSGRPARENGYT
TRBV6-5	TRBJ2-7	ATSEGGGFYEQY
TRBV7-9	TRBJ1-2	ASSLSGAVYYGYT
TRBV6-5	TRBJ1-6	ASSSRQGVSPLH
TRBV12-3/TRBV12-4	TRBJ1-2	ASTTEVRGGYT
TRBV9	TRBJ2-1	ASSLGQGSGLGKF
TRBV19	TRBJ1-6	ASTQDRSQNSPLH
TRBV19	TRBJ2-5	ASSALTGGGETQY
TRBV19	TRBJ2-5	ASSLTSGRTLSGETQY
TRBV19	TRBJ2-2	ASSPLTSGGRELF
TRBV2	TRBJ1-1	ASRMQGPGIEAF
TRBV14	TRBJ2-7	ASSQAPSGPNREQY
TRBV10-3	TRBJ1-1	AISWTGETEAF
TRBV28	TRBJ2-5	GSRGSGAFMTQY
TRBV7-2	TRBJ2-7	ASSPGTGSEQY
TRBV9	TRBJ1-6	ASSAQQVAPLH
TRBV19	TRBJ1-5	ASLPGTGVGSQH
TRBV7-2	TRBJ1-3	ASSLGGGGGNTIY
TRBV5-1	TRBJ2-2	ASSLAPNPKFGGELF
TRBV19	TRBJ1-2	ASTPGDGYT